Listed below are T cell receptor beta chains from one sample, sequenced in a study of response to subunit inactivated influenza vaccine. TCRdb passed the RT-PCR reads through MiXCR, listing each CDR3 protein once. Of about 500,000 distinct CDR3 sequences in the sample, around 7.9% were seen once. The source material was PBMCs from blood, sampled about 24 months after vaccination. Every receptor here comes from a man between 50 and 75 years old who received an inactivated influenza vaccine. Both conserved end residues are part of each CDR3. Each record gives: CDR3 DNA, CDR3 protein, clone size, V gene, J gene, CDR3 length, D gene. A D gene is named only where the DNA matches it firmly. Size values are once, few and many counts, or a class for expanded clones, and some rows have none.

TGTGCCAGCAGCGCACCGGGAGGATACGAGCAGTACTTC	CASSAPGGYEQYF	few	TRBV9	TRBJ2-7	13	TRBD2
TGCAGTGCTAGGATTGGTGGCAGGGAGGTTTTCGGGGAGCTGTTTTTT	CSARIGGREVFGELFF	few	TRBV20-1	TRBJ2-2	16	.
TGTGCCAGCAGTCCATCGGGCTTCCCGAACACTGAAGCTTTCTTT	CASSPSGFPNTEAFF	many	TRBV12-3/TRBV12-4	TRBJ1-1	15	.
TGTGCCAGCAGTCCGGTGGGTACCGGGGAGCTGTTTTTT	CASSPVGTGELFF	many	TRBV7-2	TRBJ2-2	13	.
TGCAGTGCTAGAGAACTTGCTGGGGGCGCTAACTATGGCTACACCTTC	CSARELAGGANYGYTF	.	TRBV20-1	TRBJ1-2	16	.
TGCAGCGTGGGACAGGGGAGGAGGAATGAGCAGTTCTTC	CSVGQGRRNEQFF	many	TRBV29-1	TRBJ2-1	13	TRBD1
TGTGCCAGCAGTCCGGGACTAGCGCAACCGACTACTACTAGCACAGATACGCAGTATTTT	CASSPGLAQPTTTSTDTQYF	once	TRBV28	TRBJ2-3	20	TRBD2
TGTGCCAGCAGCGAGCGACAGAACACCGGGGAGCTGTTTTTT	CASSERQNTGELFF	.	TRBV9	TRBJ2-2	14	.
TGCGCCAGCAGCCAAGGGGGACAGGGGATCCAGCCCCAGCATTTT	CASSQGGQGIQPQHF	.	TRBV4-1	TRBJ1-5	15	TRBD1
TGCAGTGCGCGGACTAGCGGGGGTCCGATAAGCTCCTACAATGAGCAGTTCTTC	CSARTSGGPISSYNEQFF	.	TRBV20-1	TRBJ2-1	18	TRBD2
TGTGCCAGCAGTGAGACTCGGCGGACCACTGAAGCTTTCTTT	CASSETRRTTEAFF	few	TRBV2	TRBJ1-1	14	.
TGTGCCAGCAGTCGAGGGACACCCGAGCAGTACTTC	CASSRGTPEQYF	.	TRBV28	TRBJ2-7	12	.
TGCAGTGCTAGAGGACTAGCGGGAGATCCCTCCTACGAGCAGTACTTC	CSARGLAGDPSYEQYF	.	TRBV20-1	TRBJ2-7	16	TRBD2
TGTGCCAGCAGCTTAGCGGCCGGGACAAGCACAGATACGCAGTATTTT	CASSLAAGTSTDTQYF	many	TRBV11-2	TRBJ2-3	16	.
TGTGCCAGCAGCCATACCGGGGGCAATGAGCAGTTCTTC	CASSHTGGNEQFF	few	TRBV14	TRBJ2-1	13	.
TGTGCCAGCAGCGCAGATCCAAGGGGGCTAGTAGAGACCCAGTACTTC	CASSADPRGLVETQYF	few	TRBV9	TRBJ2-5	16	TRBD1
TGTGCCAGCAGCTTAGAGGGTAGCGGCTACAATGAGCAGTTCTTC	CASSLEGSGYNEQFF	few	TRBV11-2	TRBJ2-1	15	.
TGTGCCAGCAGCTTAGTCGGAGCGGGAGAGTACAATGAGCAGTTCTTC	CASSLVGAGEYNEQFF	many	TRBV7-9	TRBJ2-1	16	TRBD2
TGTGCCAGCAACTTAGCTGGGCAGATAGATACGCAGTATTTT	CASNLAGQIDTQYF	.	TRBV7-9	TRBJ2-3	14	.
TGCAGCGTGAATAACGGTTACACTGAAGCTTTCTTT	CSVNNGYTEAFF	few	TRBV29-1	TRBJ1-1	12	.